This is a list of T cell receptor beta chains from one sample in a study of cytomegalovirus exposure and HLA in healthy donors. Using immunoSEQ multiplex PCR, the repertoire was profiled, and TCRdb retains in-frame clones only, with some absent. The sample consists of about 120,000 clones, roughly two thirds of them appearing once. The material sequenced was PBMCs. The receptors were sampled from a man aged 25 to 40 in good health and CMV-seropositive. The CDR3 runs from the conserved cysteine through the conserved F or W. Each record gives: clone size, V gene, D gene, J gene, CDR3 protein, CDR3 DNA. The D gene is left open where the match is weak. Clone sizes are given selectively: once, few, many, or a class where the clone is expanded.

clone_size: .
v_call: TRBV2
d_call: TRBD2
j_call: TRBJ2-1
cdr3_aa: CAASKGLAGANEQFF
cdr3_nt: TGTGCCGCCTCAAAGGGTCTGGCGGGAGCCAATGAGCAGTTCTTC

clone_size: .
v_call: TRBV27
d_call: .
j_call: TRBJ2-7
cdr3_aa: CASSYGRGPYEQYF
cdr3_nt: TGTGCCAGCAGTTACGGGAGGGGGCCCTACGAGCAGTACTTC

clone_size: .
v_call: TRBV6-5
d_call: .
j_call: TRBJ1-1
cdr3_aa: CASSQVKGAGAFF
cdr3_nt: TGTGCCAGCAGTCAGGTTAAAGGCGCCGGAGCTTTCTTT

clone_size: .
v_call: TRBV29-1
d_call: .
j_call: TRBJ2-1
cdr3_aa: CSVEWRGSYNEQFF
cdr3_nt: TGCAGCGTTGAATGGCGGGGCTCCTACAATGAGCAGTTCTTC

clone_size: few
v_call: TRBV7-9
d_call: .
j_call: TRBJ2-7
cdr3_aa: CAINGGSSEQYF
cdr3_nt: TGTGCCATCAACGGGGGATCGAGCGAGCAGTACTTC

clone_size: .
v_call: TRBV11-2
d_call: TRBD1
j_call: TRBJ1-2
cdr3_aa: CASSIRGQAYGYTF
cdr3_nt: TGTGCCAGCAGCATCAGGGGGCAAGCGTATGGCTACACCTTC

clone_size: .
v_call: TRBV28
d_call: .
j_call: TRBJ1-2
cdr3_aa: CASSIGGDPRGYTF
cdr3_nt: TGTGCCAGCAGTATCGGGGGGGATCCGCGTGGCTACACCTTC

clone_size: .
v_call: TRBV7-2
d_call: .
j_call: TRBJ2-7
cdr3_aa: CASSLGQGLKDSSYEQYF
cdr3_nt: TGTGCCAGCAGCTTGGGTCAGGGGTTGAAGGATTCCTCCTACGAGCAGTACTTC

clone_size: once
v_call: TRBV13
d_call: .
j_call: TRBJ2-3
cdr3_aa: CASSSTKSDPGDTQYF
cdr3_nt: TGTGCCAGCAGCTCTACAAAATCGGACCCGGGGGATACGCAGTATTTT

clone_size: .
v_call: TRBV28
d_call: .
j_call: TRBJ1-2
cdr3_aa: CASSLQGYGYTF
cdr3_nt: TGTGCCAGCAGTCTCCAGGGGTATGGCTACACCTTC

clone_size: .
v_call: TRBV7-8
d_call: TRBD1
j_call: TRBJ2-5
cdr3_aa: CASSWDREGETQYF
cdr3_nt: TGTGCCAGCAGTTGGGACAGGGAGGGAGAGACCCAGTACTTC

clone_size: once
v_call: TRBV19
d_call: .
j_call: TRBJ1-5
cdr3_aa: CASARVPYLQPQHF
cdr3_nt: TGTGCCAGCGCACGTGTCCCGTATCTACAGCCCCAGCATTTT

clone_size: few
v_call: TRBV7-3
d_call: TRBD1
j_call: TRBJ1-2
cdr3_aa: CASSAKGQAEGYTF
cdr3_nt: TGTGCCAGCAGCGCCAAGGGACAGGCGGAAGGCTACACCTTC

clone_size: .
v_call: TRBV28
d_call: .
j_call: TRBJ1-5
cdr3_aa: CASSHGVLFSNQPQHF
cdr3_nt: TGTGCCAGCAGTCACGGGGTCCTGTTTAGCAATCAGCCCCAGCATTTT

clone_size: once
v_call: TRBV28
d_call: .
j_call: TRBJ2-7
cdr3_aa: CASSLSEDFMSYEQYF
cdr3_nt: TGTGCCAGCAGTTTATCCGAGGACTTTATGTCCTACGAGCAGTACTTC

clone_size: .
v_call: TRBV2
d_call: .
j_call: TRBJ1-5
cdr3_aa: CASSEVNGDQPQHF
cdr3_nt: TGTGCCAGCAGTGAAGTAAACGGGGATCAGCCCCAGCATTTT

clone_size: .
v_call: TRBV5-6
d_call: .
j_call: TRBJ2-1
cdr3_aa: CASSFTSSGMAYNEQFF
cdr3_nt: TGTGCCAGCAGCTTCACTAGCTCAGGAATGGCCTACAATGAGCAGTTCTTC

clone_size: .
v_call: TRBV4-3
d_call: TRBD1
j_call: TRBJ1-1
cdr3_aa: CASSHDGTGTTEAFF
cdr3_nt: TGCGCCAGCAGCCACGACGGGACAGGGACCACTGAAGCTTTCTTT